The entry below gives a single T cell receptor beta chain sequence along with its context. Methods used by the authors: Reference gene primer amplification gave estimated nucleated cell counts. This table comes from immunoSEQ multiplex PCR, and its TCRdb copy is limited to in-frame clones, with some not included. D and trimming were read from the DNA, whereas the V and J calls and clone size are those reported in that table. This table has about 110,000 clones, over 75% appearing once. This record belongs to a study of blood T cell repertoires in COVID-19. About the research overall: Samples representing acute and convalescent COVID-19 were sourced from the United States, Italy and Spain. PBMCs, B-cell-depleted T cells, or T cells provided the cDNA or gDNA that made up the material.

The CDR3 contains 11 residues. Germline V gives CDR1 DFQATT, CDR2 SNEGSKA (reference sequence). Trimming removed 6 bases at V and 9 bases at J, with 12 bases between. The chain links TRBV20-1 to TRBJ2-1; a possible D gene is TRBD2 (5 bases). What was sequenced was peripheral blood. The source is a woman of 80 years or more with active or convalescent COVID-19. As DNA, the CDR3 is TGCAGTGCCCGGAGGACCGCTGAGCAGTTCTTC. Protein product: CSARRTAEQFF.